This T cell receptor beta chain came from a study of metastatic and nonmetastatic thyroid tumors. Study-wide background: Where malignant and benign thyroid patients were concerned, repertoires were compared across blood and tumor or nodule tissue.

The CDR3 extends over 17 amino acids. Germline CDR1 reads SGHVS; CDR2 reads FQNEAQ. V lost 5 bases and J lost 7; bases outside the gene matches: 16. Thyroid surgery was preceded by no treatment in any patient. TCRdb redid the clone calls on the PCR reads using MiXCR. The sample lists 89,000 or so clones, around 9.1% seen once, with under 9% in the top ten. This clone showed up many times. The chain has TRBV7-8 and TRBJ2-5; 10 bases agree with TRBD1. The TCR comes from a female donor with papillary thyroid cancer or a benign thyroid nodule (not recorded which). Some clones in this sample may be carry-over from other donors' samples. The sequencing sample was made of blood. CDR3: CASSPGPWTGGEVTQYF. The DNA for the CDR3 is TGTGCCAGCAGCCCCGGACCCTGGACAGGGGGAGAAGTGACCCAGTACTTC.